The rows below give T cell receptor beta chains drawn from one sample of a study of control samples from healthy donors and cancer patients. The repertoire was sequenced with immunoSEQ multiplex PCR; TCRdb's copy has only in-frame clones and lacks some. This sample has some 58,000 clones, with over 75% found just once. The sequenced material came from PBMCs. Receptor source: a woman in her sixties with lung cancer. The CDR3 runs from the conserved cysteine through the conserved F or W. The D gene is left open where the match is weak. Part of the rows lack a size; the others show once, few, many or a class for expanded clones.

J gene,V gene,clone size,D gene,CDR3 DNA,CDR3 protein
TRBJ2-3,TRBV5-1,NA,TRBD2,TGCGCCAGCAGCTCGGGACTAGCGGCCACAGATACGCAGTATTTT,CASSSGLAATDTQYF
TRBJ2-1,TRBV28,once,NA,TGTGCCAGCAGTCAAGTCGGACAGTTAGGCAATGAGCAGTTCTTC,CASSQVGQLGNEQFF
TRBJ2-1,TRBV19,NA,TRBD1,TGTGCCAGTAGTGGGGGGACAGGGGCACATGAGCAGTTCTTC,CASSGGTGAHEQFF
TRBJ1-1,TRBV2,NA,NA,TGTGCCAGCAGTTCGCGTGAGGGGGGTCGGAACACTGAAGCTTTCTTT,CASSSREGGRNTEAFF
TRBJ2-2,TRBV5-4,NA,NA,TGTGCCAGCAGCCTAGTTTTATTTGGCACCGGGGAGCTGTTTTTT,CASSLVLFGTGELFF
TRBJ2-3,TRBV3-1/TRBV3-2,NA,TRBD2,TGTGCCACCACAGATAGCGGGATAAGCACAGATACGCAGTATTTT,CATTDSGISTDTQYF
TRBJ1-1,TRBV29-1,NA,TRBD1,TGCAGCGTCGATACCATCAGGGGGGGTGAAGCTTTCTTT,CSVDTIRGGEAFF
TRBJ1-1,TRBV6-5,NA,NA,TGTGCCAGCAGTTCTACGCCTGGGACGGGGAACACTGAAGCTTTCTTT,CASSSTPGTGNTEAFF
TRBJ1-1,TRBV5-1,NA,TRBD1,TGCGCCAGCAGCTTGCAACGGTTTGCAGGGGGGACTGAAGCTTTCTTT,CASSLQRFAGGTEAFF
TRBJ1-5,TRBV4-1,NA,NA,TGCGCCAGCAGCCAAGATGTCAGAAGCATGAATCAGCCCCAGCATTTT,CASSQDVRSMNQPQHF
TRBJ2-3,TRBV19,NA,TRBD2,TGTGCCAGTAGTATGGCTAGCGGGAGCACAGATACGCAGTATTTT,CASSMASGSTDTQYF
TRBJ2-3,TRBV11-1,NA,NA,TGTGCCAGCAGAAGCCGCGCTAGCACAGATACGCAGTATTTT,CASRSRASTDTQYF
TRBJ2-3,TRBV5-1,NA,NA,TGCGCCAGCAGCTTAGGGGCAAATACGCAGTATTTT,CASSLGANTQYF
TRBJ1-2,TRBV5-4,NA,TRBD1,TGTGCCAGCAGCCTCGGGACAGGGGGAAACTATGGCTACACCTTC,CASSLGTGGNYGYTF
TRBJ2-7,TRBV5-5,once,NA,TGTGCCAGCAGCTTGGCGGGGGGACAGTTCACCTACGAGCAGTACTTC,CASSLAGGQFTYEQYF
TRBJ1-1,TRBV6-2/TRBV6-3,NA,NA,TGTGCCAGCAGTTCGACGTTCCCGAACACTGAAGCTTTCTTT,CASSSTFPNTEAFF
TRBJ1-6,TRBV15,NA,NA,TGTGCCACCAGCAGAGGGACCGTTGACAGCAGCAGCGGTTCACCCCTCCACTTT,CATSRGTVDSSSGSPLHF
TRBJ2-2,TRBV5-1,NA,NA,TGCGCCAGCGGAACTGGGGAAACCGGGGAGCTGTTTTTT,CASGTGETGELFF
TRBJ2-2,TRBV11-3,NA,NA,TGTGCCAGCAGCTTAGACGGGGGCCAAACCGGGGAGCTGTTTTTT,CASSLDGGQTGELFF
TRBJ1-5,TRBV19,NA,TRBD1,TGTGCCAGTAGTATCACAGGGGGAAACAATCAGCCCCAGCATTTT,CASSITGGNNQPQHF
TRBJ2-5,TRBV30,NA,NA,TGTGCCTGGAGCGTCCAGGGCAGGCAAGAGACCCAGTACTTC,CAWSVQGRQETQYF
TRBJ1-6,TRBV30,NA,NA,TGTGCCTGGAGTGCCGGTACAGTGAATTCACCCCTCCACTTT,CAWSAGTVNSPLHF
TRBJ2-4,TRBV9,NA,NA,TGTGCCAGCAGCGTAGACGGGGGCGACATTCAGTACTTC,CASSVDGGDIQYF
TRBJ1-3,TRBV5-1,once,NA,TGCGCCAGCAGCTTGGAAGGGGGCTCTGGAAACACCATATATTTT,CASSLEGGSGNTIYF
TRBJ2-1,TRBV6-2/TRBV6-3,once,TRBD2,TGTGCCAGCAGTCAACTAGCGGGAGGCTCGGCTTACAGGGAGCAGTTCTTC,CASSQLAGGSAYREQFF
TRBJ2-3,TRBV7-8,NA,TRBD1,TGTGCCAGCAGATACAGGGGGCGCTTTATAGATACGCAGTATTTT,CASRYRGRFIDTQYF
TRBJ1-2,TRBV29-1,NA,NA,TGCAGCGCCCCCGATCTAGTTTCTAACTATGGCTACACCTTC,CSAPDLVSNYGYTF
TRBJ1-2,TRBV9,once,NA,TGTGCCAGCAGCGTAGATCGGGGGGGCGATGGCTACACCTTC,CASSVDRGGDGYTF
TRBJ2-7,TRBV10-2,few,NA,TGCGCCAGCAGCTCCGGGTTCGACTCCTACGAGCAGTACTTC,CASSSGFDSYEQYF
TRBJ2-3,TRBV7-2,NA,TRBD2,TGTGCCAGCAGCGGGCCAGCGGGGGGGAGAACGTCTAGCACAGATACGCAGTATTTT,CASSGPAGGRTSSTDTQYF
TRBJ1-2,TRBV19,NA,NA,TGTGCCAGTAGTATCCCGCCAGGGCACTATGGCTACACCTTC,CASSIPPGHYGYTF
TRBJ1-4,TRBV30,NA,NA,TGTGCCTGGACTCGTGGTATAGAAAATGAAAAACTGTTTTTT,CAWTRGIENEKLFF
TRBJ2-4,TRBV15,NA,TRBD1,TGTGCCACCAGCTCACAGGGGGCGAACATTCAGTACTTC,CATSSQGANIQYF
TRBJ1-6,TRBV30,NA,TRBD1,TGTGCCTGGGGGGGACAGATTGACTATAATTCACCCCTCCACTTT,CAWGGQIDYNSPLHF
TRBJ2-7,TRBV6-5,NA,TRBD2,TGTGCCAGCAGTCCTCAGGGACTAGCGGCCTACGAGCAGTACTTC,CASSPQGLAAYEQYF
TRBJ1-6,TRBV7-9,few,NA,TGTGCCAGCAGCTTAATGGCCGGGGTCAATTCACCCCTCCACTTT,CASSLMAGVNSPLHF
TRBJ1-1,TRBV5-1,NA,NA,TGCGCCAGCAGTCCGGAGGGGCTGGCTTTCTTT,CASSPEGLAFF
TRBJ2-1,TRBV2,NA,TRBD2,TGTGCCAGCAGTGAACGGACTAGCTACAATGAGCAGTTCTTC,CASSERTSYNEQFF
TRBJ1-2,TRBV9,NA,TRBD1,TGTGCCAGCAGCTCACTAGGACAGGGCTTATACGGCTACACCTTC,CASSSLGQGLYGYTF
TRBJ2-1,TRBV5-1,NA,NA,TGCGCCAGCAGCTTGACAGGGAACTCCTACAATGAGCAGTTCTTC,CASSLTGNSYNEQFF
TRBJ1-2,TRBV10-2,NA,NA,TGCGCCAGCAGTGACCCGGGCCTGGGGAACGGTGGCTACACCTTC,CASSDPGLGNGGYTF